This TCR beta chain was sequenced during a study of OX40 agonist ivuxolimab in advanced cancers. Study outcomes and limitations: In general, CD8+ T cells held more expanded clones than CD4+ did, on average. In the 0.1-3.0 mg/kg groups, partial responders showed among the lowest expansion.

In regard to this clone: Its cognate antigen is unknown.

Sequencing used immunoSEQ multiplex PCR; TCRdb keeps in-frame clones, though not all of them. The table shows some 67,000 clones, with 88% occurring only once. Germline values: CDR1 MNHNS, CDR2 SASEGT. V lost 8 bases and J lost 0, with 10 bases in between. The CDR3 is 14 residues long. The chain links TRBV6-1 to TRBJ1-4; D uncertain. Sequencing used CD4+ or CD8+ T cells sorted from blood, obtained in a trial of the OX40 agonist ivuxolimab. The receptor was derived from an adult with an advanced solid tumor such as melanoma, head and neck, liver or kidney cancer. CDR3 sequence: CASGRRTTNEKLFF. DNA for the CDR3: TGTGCCAGCGGCAGGAGAACAACTAATGAAAAACTGTTTTTT.